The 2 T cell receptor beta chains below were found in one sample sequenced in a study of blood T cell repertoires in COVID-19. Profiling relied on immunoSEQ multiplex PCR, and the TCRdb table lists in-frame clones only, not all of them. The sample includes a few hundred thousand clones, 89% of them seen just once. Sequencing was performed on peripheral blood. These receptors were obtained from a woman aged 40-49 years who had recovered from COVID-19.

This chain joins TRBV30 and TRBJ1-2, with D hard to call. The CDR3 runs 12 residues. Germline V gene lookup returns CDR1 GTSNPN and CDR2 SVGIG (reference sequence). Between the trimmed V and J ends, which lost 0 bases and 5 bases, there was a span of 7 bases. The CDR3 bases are TGTGCCTGGAGTGTCTCCGGTTATGGCTACACCTTC. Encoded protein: CAWSVSGYGYTF.

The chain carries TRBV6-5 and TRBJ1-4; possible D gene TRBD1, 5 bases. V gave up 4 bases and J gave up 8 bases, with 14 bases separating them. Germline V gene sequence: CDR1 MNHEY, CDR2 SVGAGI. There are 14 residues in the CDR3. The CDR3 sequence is CASSSWQGKEKLFF. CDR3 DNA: TGTGCCAGCAGTTCATGGCAGGGTAAAGAAAAACTGTTTTTT.